This T cell receptor beta chain appears in the sequencing data of a study of blood T cell repertoires in COVID-19. Study-wide context: Researchers got acute and convalescent COVID-19 samples from the United States, Italy and Spain.

Generated by immunoSEQ multiplex PCR, the TCRdb table keeps only in-frame clones and is missing some. The top ten clones hold roughly 5.3% of a sample with tens of thousands of clones, roughly nine tenths of them seen once. Germline loops: CDR1 LGHDT, CDR2 YNNKEL (reference sequence). V was pared by 6 bases and J by 8 bases, with 22 bases between. The length of the CDR3 is 16 residues. This chain links TRBV3-1 (or the pseudogene TRBV3-2) with TRBJ1-4; maybe TRBD1 (5 bases). Sequencing input: peripheral blood. The sequence was collected from a man in his 60s with active COVID-19. In DNA, the CDR3 is TGTGCCAGCAGTGCCGAATTAGGCAGGGATGGAGAAAAACTGTTTTTT. Translating it yields CASSAELGRDGEKLFF.